This T cell receptor beta chain is drawn from a study of Ad26.COV2.S vaccination and SARS-CoV-2 variants. Whole-study context: By the intramuscular route, Ad26.COV2.S was given once, or twice 56 days apart. Study results and limitations: Researchers cautioned that TCR breadth and depth analyses may have underestimated total T cell responses.

Here immunoSEQ multiplex PCR was the method, and the copy in TCRdb shows in-frame clones only, minus some. The sample lists about 400,000 clones, about four fifths occurring once. Unmatched junction bases numbered 6, after V lost 3 bases and J lost 0 bases. The CDR3 is 18 amino acids. CDR1 SGHRS and CDR2 YFSETQ come from the germline V gene. Concerning this clone: Its antigen remains unidentified.

Indicated treatment: over 15 received Ad26.COV2.S at low or high dose, single or two shots; 5 received placebo; per-sample allocation not given. Specimens were obtained on day 63 following the first vaccine or placebo injection. This chain connects TRBV5-1 to TRBJ2-2, with 12 bases matching TRBD2. The sample was peripheral blood, taken in a trial of Ad26.COV2.S vaccine versus placebo. This clonotype was obtained from a person between 18 and 60 years old who received the Ad26.COV2.S COVID-19 vaccine or a placebo. The CDR3 coding sequence is TGCGCCAGCAGCTGGACTAGCGGGAATCTCGCGAACACCGGGGAGCTGTTTTTT. Amino acid sequence: CASSWTSGNLANTGELFF.